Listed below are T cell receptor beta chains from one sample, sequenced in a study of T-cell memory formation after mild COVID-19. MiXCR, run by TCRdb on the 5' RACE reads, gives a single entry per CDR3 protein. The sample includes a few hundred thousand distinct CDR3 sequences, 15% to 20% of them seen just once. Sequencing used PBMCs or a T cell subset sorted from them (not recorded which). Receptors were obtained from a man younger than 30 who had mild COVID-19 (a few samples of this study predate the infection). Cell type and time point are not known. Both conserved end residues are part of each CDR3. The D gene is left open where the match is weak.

CDR3 protein: CSARGLLETGELFF
J gene: TRBJ2-2
D gene: -
V gene: TRBV20-1

CDR3 protein: CASSFPGRSTDTQYF
J gene: TRBJ2-3
D gene: -
V gene: TRBV12-3/TRBV12-4

CDR3 protein: CASSPIGRTDTQYF
J gene: TRBJ2-3
D gene: -
V gene: TRBV11-2

CDR3 protein: CASSSARDRDWNTIYF
J gene: TRBJ1-3
D gene: TRBD1
V gene: TRBV7-8

CDR3 protein: CASSRGGTGERYGYTF
J gene: TRBJ1-2
D gene: TRBD1
V gene: TRBV5-1

CDR3 protein: CASSHGWSQRDFSGANVLTF
J gene: TRBJ2-6
D gene: -
V gene: TRBV3-1

CDR3 protein: CASSDRLPPEQYF
J gene: TRBJ2-7
D gene: -
V gene: TRBV2

CDR3 protein: CASRKDASSYNSPLHF
J gene: TRBJ1-6
D gene: -
V gene: TRBV6-6

CDR3 protein: CASSQGVARTEAFF
J gene: TRBJ1-1
D gene: -
V gene: TRBV3-1

CDR3 protein: CASSLRGGATGELFF
J gene: TRBJ2-2
D gene: -
V gene: TRBV5-1

CDR3 protein: CASSQSPSWTTDTQYF
J gene: TRBJ2-3
D gene: -
V gene: TRBV23-1

CDR3 protein: CASSSLGRNTDTQYF
J gene: TRBJ2-3
D gene: -
V gene: TRBV7-9

CDR3 protein: CASSWGLEQFF
J gene: TRBJ2-1
D gene: -
V gene: TRBV7-6

CDR3 protein: CASSLSGSGQPQHF
J gene: TRBJ1-5
D gene: -
V gene: TRBV27

CDR3 protein: CARGGRRKETQYF
J gene: TRBJ2-5
D gene: -
V gene: TRBV21-1

CDR3 protein: CSVDSGQGISEQYF
J gene: TRBJ2-7
D gene: TRBD1
V gene: TRBV29-1

CDR3 protein: CASSRRQAITRPNQPQHF
J gene: TRBJ1-5
D gene: -
V gene: TRBV6-2/TRBV6-3

CDR3 protein: CASNPPGGTGELFF
J gene: TRBJ2-2
D gene: TRBD1
V gene: TRBV28

CDR3 protein: CSARDPQRGGLYNEQFF
J gene: TRBJ2-1
D gene: TRBD2
V gene: TRBV20-1